This entry describes one T cell receptor beta chain. The CDR3 spans 16 residues. In germline, CDR1 is KGHSH, CDR2 LQKENI. After removal of 2 bases from V and 0 bases from J, the junction contained 6 bases not matched to a gene. This sample is drawn from a study of T cell changes during pregnancy in multiple sclerosis. TCRdb's copy holds only in-frame clones and misses some; the assay was immunoSEQ multiplex PCR. The data contain around 50,000 clones, about 92% of them seen just once; the ten biggest clones take up nearly 0.2%. This sequence originates from a female donor with multiple sclerosis, enrolled in a pregnancy study. Here the sequenced sample was CD4+ T cells from peripheral blood mononuclear cells, taken in the second trimester of pregnancy. The chain combines TRBV18 with TRBJ1-1; 7 bases line up with TRBD1. Here the CDR3 DNA reads TGTGCCAGCTCACCAGCCGGGACAGTGATGAACACTGAAGCTTTCTTT. Translation gives CASSPAGTVMNTEAFF.